The rows below give T cell receptor beta chains drawn from one sample of a study of regulatory T cells in long-lasting Graves disease. TCRdb redid the calling of the multiplex PCR reads with MiXCR, one entry per CDR3 protein. The sample records about 620,000 distinct CDR3 sequences, under 20% being singletons. These data are also associated with another study on T cells in Graves' hyperthyroidism and ophthalmopathy.

Sequenced here: peripheral blood mononuclear cells (PBMCs), sampled at new diagnosis, from a patient treated with antithyroid drugs. The receptor set was obtained from a woman aged 30 to 39 with Graves disease. Both conserved end residues are part of each CDR3. Each record gives: J gene, V gene, clone size, CDR3 protein. Clone size is not always given. Where it is, it says once, few, many or a class for expanded clones.

TRBJ2-5 | TRBV28 | many | CASRNNGRETQYF
TRBJ2-1 | TRBV7-6 | many | CASTLSGQSYNEQFF
TRBJ1-4 | TRBV12-3/TRBV12-4 | few | CASRGGGTNEKLFF
TRBJ1-5 | TRBV29-1 | few | CSVAQGGTNQPQHF
TRBJ1-2 | TRBV18 | NA | CASSAGERYSLYGYTF
TRBJ2-7 | TRBV5-1 | many | CASSFLAGGLYEQYF
TRBJ1-1 | TRBV11-3 | NA | CASSQVRGHGTEAFF
TRBJ2-7 | TRBV27 | many | CASSSLKSYEQYF
TRBJ1-2 | TRBV30 | many | CAWSPVPYGYTF
TRBJ2-7 | TRBV29-1 | many | CSVSGSKGTTRKYF
TRBJ2-1 | TRBV19 | NA | CASRTGTSGLNEQFF
TRBJ2-1 | TRBV9 | NA | CASSPSSGSFYNEQFF
TRBJ1-1 | TRBV7-7 | NA | CASSPGELAEAFF
TRBJ1-2 | TRBV6-1 | few | CASSKPGGGYTF
TRBJ2-7 | TRBV4-1 | NA | CASSFPSGSREQYF
TRBJ1-5 | TRBV6-1 | NA | CASSRGQSTLYSNQPQHF
TRBJ2-6 | TRBV5-1 | NA | CASSPGTGGSGANVLTF
TRBJ1-2 | TRBV20-1 | many | CSAGDRAGGYTF
TRBJ2-1 | TRBV2 | many | CASKPLTSGTYNEQFF
TRBJ1-1 | TRBV3-1 | many | CASSQVVNTEAFF
TRBJ1-2 | TRBV20-1 | NA | CSAIPGVNYYTF
TRBJ1-2 | TRBV5-1 | NA | CASGEAGYGYTF
TRBJ1-5 | TRBV28 | few | CASSPGVQGRFLNQPQHF
TRBJ1-5 | TRBV7-8 | few | CASSLTFPPSNQPQHF
TRBJ1-4 | TRBV12-3/TRBV12-4 | many | CASSFFGPGQGYEKLFF
TRBJ1-2 | TRBV28 | NA | CASSALQGYGYTF